One and the same sample provided the 2 T cell receptor beta chains below, sequenced in a study of shared clonotypes between healthy human individuals. The data were produced by immunoSEQ multiplex PCR, yet TCRdb's version contains in-frame clones alone and is incomplete. In the table there are about 820,000 clones, 80% to 95% of which are singletons. Only CD45RO-negative cells positively selected for CCR7 counted as naive CD8 cells, so terminally differentiated effector memory CD45RA+ cells were excluded. Material for sequencing was naive CD8+ T cells sorted from blood. All receptors come from a man aged 30 to 45 in good health.

The chain couples TRBV28 to TRBJ1-2, with D perhaps matching TRBD1 (6 bases). CDR1 and CDR2 (germline): MDHEN, SYDVKM. Trimming removed 6 bases at V and 6 bases at J, with 20 bases between. This CDR3 is 15 amino acids long. In nucleotides, the CDR3 is TGTGCCAGCAGCCTGAACAGGGAGTGGGGGCATGGCTACACCTTC. Translated, it gives CASSLNREWGHGYTF.

V usage is TRBV19 and J usage is TRBJ2-1, with 10 bases that match TRBD2. Germline CDR1 is LNHDA and CDR2 is SQIVND (reference sequence). The CDR3 runs to 16 residues. V lost 6 bases, J lost 1 base, and 6 bases stayed unmatched. The CDR3 is CASSLLAGASYNEQFF. In DNA, the CDR3 is TGTGCCAGTAGCCTGCTAGCGGGAGCGTCCTACAATGAGCAGTTCTTC.